This T cell receptor (beta chain) comes out of a study of T cell responses to AZD1222 COVID-19 vaccine. The protocol was immunoSEQ multiplex PCR, while the TCRdb copy is restricted to in-frame clones and leaves out a portion. The data show about 72,000 clones, with around 86% seen just once and roughly 2.7% held by the top ten. Study findings and constraints: Vaccine-related CD4 TCRs covered spike, predominating at 160-218 and 743-854. It was only after the peak T cell response that any repertoires were sampled.

J lost 5 bases, V lost 11 bases, and 6 bases had no gene match. The germline V gene has CDR1 WSHSY and CDR2 SAAADI. This CDR3 region has 12 residues. Comment on this clone: Antigen unknown.

Sequenced material: peripheral blood, taken on day 0 of AZD1222 vaccination. The sequence came from an adult in good health. The chain has TRBV10-2 and TRBJ2-5, with 9 bases lining up with TRBD2. The CDR3 reads CAGGGAWETQYF. The CDR3 DNA is TGCGCCGGCGGGGGGGCGTGGGAGACCCAGTACTTC.